This T cell receptor (beta chain) appears in the sequencing data of a study of T cells after yellow fever vaccination. The overall study: Fractions of limited cellularity were prepared by means of SMART-Seq v4 Ultra Low Input.

Note on this clonotype: Its specificity is unknown.

From germline, CDR1 is LGHDT and CDR2 YNNKEL (reference sequence). Trimming took 2 bases from V and 6 from J, leaving 18 bases between them. This CDR3 has 16 residues. TCRdb itself ran the 5' RACE reads through MiXCR, one entry per CDR3 protein. The table lists approximately 600,000 distinct CDR3 sequences, around an eighth of them singletons. Study observations and caveats: Subsequent booster samples again held most clones from primary vaccination (96% CD4, approximately 85% CD8). Abundant contaminating clonotypes from the bulk population could appear in FACS-sorted repertoires. Some clonotypes were seen in both the CD4 and the CD8 compartments. These made up a small share and likely arose from convergent recombination.

The sequencing here drew on PBMCs, taken on the day of the yellow fever booster vaccination. This TCR derives from a man aged 25-45 years who received the YFV17D yellow fever vaccine. The chain uses TRBV3-1 and TRBJ2-3; D may be TRBD1 (5 bases). CDR3 nucleotide sequence: TGTGCCAGCAGCCAACTATGGGGCTCCCCGGCGGATACGCAGTATTTT. Translation: CASSQLWGSPADTQYF.